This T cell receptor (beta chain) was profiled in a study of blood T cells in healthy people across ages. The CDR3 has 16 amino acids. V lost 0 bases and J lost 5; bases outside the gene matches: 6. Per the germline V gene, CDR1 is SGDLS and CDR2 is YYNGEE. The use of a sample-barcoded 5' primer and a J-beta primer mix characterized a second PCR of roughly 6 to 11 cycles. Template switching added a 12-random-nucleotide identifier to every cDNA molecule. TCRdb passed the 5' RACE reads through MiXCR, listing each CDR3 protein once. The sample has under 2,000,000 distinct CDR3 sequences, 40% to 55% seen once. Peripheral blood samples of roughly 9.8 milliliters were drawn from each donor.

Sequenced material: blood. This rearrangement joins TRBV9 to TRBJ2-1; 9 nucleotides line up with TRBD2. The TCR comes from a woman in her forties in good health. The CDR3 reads CASSVGWGLAHNEQFF. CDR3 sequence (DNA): TGTGCCAGCAGCGTAGGGTGGGGACTAGCTCACAATGAGCAGTTCTTC.